The 12 T cell receptor beta chains presented below share a single source sample, sequenced in a study of blood T cell repertoires in COVID-19 (dated by TCRdb to 2020 to 2022). Libraries were built with the immunoSEQ multiplex PCR assay. The source is immuneACCESS, and TCRdb retained only in-frame sequences with V and J called. Part of the clones is not carried over; for the studies checked, unresolved V genes explain less than half of this, and the remainder is unexplained. The sample table lists fewer than 300,000 clones, approximately 90% of them with a count of one. The ten biggest clones cover roughly 16% of the sample. Sequencing was done on a sample of PBMCs or T cells enriched from blood (not recorded which). The receptors derive from a man aged 18 to 30 who had recovered from COVID-19.

The chain uses TRBV10-3 and TRBJ2-7, with 16 bases identical to TRBD2. The V gene's germline CDR1 is ENHRY and CDR2 SYGVKD. CDR3 length: 18 amino acids. The ends lost 10 bases at V and 1 base at J; junction bases unmatched: 13. The CDR3: CATFETGTSGGASYEQYF. DNA for the CDR3: TGTGCCACCTTTGAAACCGGGACTAGCGGGGGGGCATCCTACGAGCAGTACTTC.

V usage is TRBV27 and J usage is TRBJ2-3; 7 nucleotides line up with TRBD2. J gave up 4 bases and V 6 bases, and 10 bases lay outside the gene matches. Germline loops: CDR1 MNHEY, CDR2 SMNVEV (reference sequence). The length of the CDR3 is 15 residues. CDR3 region: CASRRRGGPPDTQYF. Here the CDR3 DNA reads TGTGCCAGCAGGAGGAGGGGAGGGCCCCCAGATACGCAGTATTTT.

This chain uses TRBV3-1 (or the pseudogene TRBV3-2) with TRBJ1-2; 8 nucleotides agree with TRBD1. J gave up 8 bases and V 3 bases, and 5 bases lay outside the gene matches. CDR3 length: 13 amino acids. From germline, CDR1 is LGHDT and CDR2 YNNKEL (reference sequence). The CDR3 loop is CASSQTGASGYTF. DNA of the CDR3: TGTGCCAGCAGCCAGACAGGGGCGTCCGGCTACACCTTC.

This chain uses TRBV29-1 with TRBJ1-1, with no clear D. Deletions cut 3 bases from V and 5 bases from J, with 13 bases between. The V gene's germline CDR1 is SQVTM and CDR2 ANQGSEA. The CDR3 length is 13 residues. The CDR3 loop reads CSVEKPGMTEAFF. The CDR3 DNA follows: TGCAGCGTTGAGAAACCGGGGATGACTGAAGCTTTCTTT. Combining the CDR3 with reference TRBV29-1 and TRBJ1-1 gives the whole variable domain SAVISQKPSRDICQRGTSLTIQCQVDSQVTMMFWYRQQPGQSLTLIATANQGSEATYESGFVIDKFPISRPNLTFSTLTVSNMSPEDSSIYLCSVEKPGMTEAFFGQGTRLTVV.

V gene TRBV27 combines with J gene TRBJ1-5; 7 nucleotides align to TRBD1. The CDR3 consists of 17 residues. Germline V gives CDR1 MNHEY, CDR2 SMNVEV (reference sequence). V lost 9 bases, J lost 4 bases, and 18 bases stayed unmatched. The CDR3 bases are TGTGCCAGTAGCACGGGACAGTATGCTGGGAGAAATCAGCCCCAGCATTTT. Protein product: CASSTGQYAGRNQPQHF.

The table lists this clone with a count of one. The chain employs TRBV7-8 and TRBJ1-1; 12 nucleotides align to TRBD1. The CDR3 is 18 amino acids. The trim removed 4 bases at V and 1 base at J, leaving 10 bases unmatched. Germline CDR1 reads SGHVS; CDR2 reads FQNEAQ. The CDR3 sequence: CASSYVVGQGASNTEAFF. For the CDR3, the DNA is TGTGCCAGCAGCTACGTCGTGGGACAGGGGGCCTCGAACACTGAAGCTTTCTTT.

This chain joins TRBV28 and TRBJ1-2, with 10 bases that match TRBD1. This CDR3 is 14 amino acids long. Germline lookup yields CDR1 MDHEN and CDR2 SYDVKM. Unmatched junction bases numbered 7, after V lost 4 bases and J lost 8 bases. This chain's CDR3 is CASSSGQGESGYTF. DNA for the CDR3: TGTGCCAGCAGTTCCGGACAGGGGGAGAGCGGCTACACCTTC.

The genes are TRBV11-3 and TRBJ2-5, with D possibly being TRBD1 (5 bases). Germline CDR1 reads SGHNT; CDR2 reads YENEEA. Trimming left V 5 bases short and J 5 bases short, with 12 bases between. This CDR3 has 13 residues. The CDR3 DNA reads as TGTGCCAGCAGCGTCAGGGCGAGGGAGACCCAGTACTTC. It encodes CASSVRARETQYF.

V and J are TRBV25-1 and TRBJ2-1; D may be TRBD2 (7 bases). The CDR3 totals 16 residues. Trimming left V 5 bases short and J 10 bases short, with 24 bases between. In germline, CDR1 is MGHDK, CDR2 SYGVNS. CDR3: CASSPLGAGDLREQFF. CDR3 DNA: TGTGCCAGCAGTCCCTTGGGGGCGGGAGATCTGAGGGAGCAGTTCTTC.

Of note for this clone: In the same sample, other DNA sequences code for this CDR3. This chain links TRBV30 with TRBJ1-1; D possibly corresponds to TRBD1 (6 bases). This CDR3 is 13 amino acids long. V was pared by 0 bases and J by 1 base, with 6 bases between. Germline CDR1 and CDR2: GTSNPN and SVGIG (reference sequence). The CDR3 DNA sequence: TGTGCCTGGAGTGTACAGGGGAACACTGAAGCTTTCTTT. It translates to CAWSVQGNTEAFF.

The chain joins TRBV5-1 to TRBJ2-2, with D hard to call. Trimming pared 1 base from V and 5 bases from J, leaving 18 bases between. Germline V CDR1 and CDR2: SGHRS, YFSETQ. The CDR3 is made up of 17 amino acids. The CDR3 spells CASSLSAGNTRTGELFF. The CDR3 DNA sequence: TGCGCCAGCAGCTTGTCGGCCGGAAACACGAGGACCGGGGAGCTGTTTTTT.

This clone was seen only once. The chain links TRBV15 to TRBJ2-5, with a tentative D call TRBD2 (5 bases). CDR1 is LNHNV, CDR2 YYDKDF, per germline (reference sequence). This CDR3 spans 15 amino acids. With 0 bases removed from V and 5 bases from J, the gap between germline ends came to 13 bases. CDR3 loop: CATSRDRLARETQYF. CDR3 coding DNA: TGTGCCACCAGCAGAGATCGGCTAGCTCGGGAGACCCAGTACTTC.